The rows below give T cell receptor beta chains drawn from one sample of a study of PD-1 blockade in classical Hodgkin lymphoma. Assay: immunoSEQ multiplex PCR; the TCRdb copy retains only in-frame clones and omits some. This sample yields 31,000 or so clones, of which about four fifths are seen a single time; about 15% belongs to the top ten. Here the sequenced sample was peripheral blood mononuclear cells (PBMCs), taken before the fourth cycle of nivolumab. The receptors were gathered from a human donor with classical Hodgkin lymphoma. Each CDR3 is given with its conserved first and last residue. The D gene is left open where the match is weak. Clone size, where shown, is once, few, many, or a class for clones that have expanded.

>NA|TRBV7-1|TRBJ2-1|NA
CASSFGQYNEQFF
TGTGCCAGCAGCTTCGGACAATACAATGAGCAGTTCTTC
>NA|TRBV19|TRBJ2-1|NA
CASSIEGSYNEQFF
TGTGCCAGTAGTATAGAGGGCTCCTACAATGAGCAGTTCTTC
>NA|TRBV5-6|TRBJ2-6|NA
CASSFHIYLGISGANVLTF
TGTGCCAGCAGCTTCCACATCTACCTGGGCATCTCTGGGGCCAACGTCCTGACTTTC
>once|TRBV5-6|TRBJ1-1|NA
CASSLGPGNTEAFF
TGTGCCAGCAGCTTGGGCCCGGGAAACACTGAAGCTTTCTTT
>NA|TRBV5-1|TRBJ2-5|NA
CASSSLPLAEPLMTQYF
TGCGCCAGCAGCTCCCTTCCTTTGGCTGAGCCGTTGATGACCCAGTACTTC
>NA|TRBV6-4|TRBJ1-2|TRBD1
CASSPGGTGLGYTF
TGTGCCAGCAGTCCCGGAGGGACAGGGCTTGGCTACACCTTC
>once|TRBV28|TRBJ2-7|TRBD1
CASNLRDRPYEQYF
TGTGCCAGCAATCTACGGGACAGACCCTACGAGCAGTACTTC
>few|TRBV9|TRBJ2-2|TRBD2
CASSVSLAGNTGELFF
TGTGCCAGCAGCGTGAGTCTAGCGGGAAACACCGGGGAGCTGTTTTTT
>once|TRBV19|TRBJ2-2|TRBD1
CASRTGGGTGELFF
TGTGCCAGTAGGACAGGGGGAGGCACCGGGGAGCTGTTTTTT
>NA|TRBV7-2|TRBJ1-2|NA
CASSFQGGKGYGYTF
TGTGCCAGCAGCTTTCAAGGGGGAAAAGGCTATGGCTACACCTTC
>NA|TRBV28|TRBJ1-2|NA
CASSLNRYGYTF
TGTGCCAGCAGTTTAAACCGCTATGGCTACACCTTC
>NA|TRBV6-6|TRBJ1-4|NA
CASSYGQTNEKLFF
TGTGCCAGCAGTTACGGACAGACTAATGAAAAACTGTTTTTT
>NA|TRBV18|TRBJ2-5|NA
CASSPGGEETQYF
TGTGCCAGCTCACCAGGAGGGGAAGAGACCCAGTACTTC
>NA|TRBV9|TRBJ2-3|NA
CASSVAGSITDTQYF
TGTGCCAGCAGCGTAGCCGGCTCGATCACAGATACGCAGTATTTT
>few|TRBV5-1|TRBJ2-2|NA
CASSLADILTGELFF
TGCGCCAGCAGCTTGGCCGACATCTTAACCGGGGAGCTGTTTTTT
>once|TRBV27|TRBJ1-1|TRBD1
CASSSGTGNTEAFF
TGTGCCAGCAGTTCGGGGACAGGGAACACTGAAGCTTTCTTT
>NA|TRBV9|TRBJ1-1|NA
CASSVDGRGMAFF
TGTGCCAGCAGCGTAGATGGCAGGGGTATGGCTTTCTTT
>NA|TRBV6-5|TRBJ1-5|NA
CASSSRGNNQPQHF
TGTGCCAGCAGTTCAAGAGGAAACAATCAGCCCCAGCATTTT
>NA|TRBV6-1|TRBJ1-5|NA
CASSEVGAQPQHF
TGTGCCAGCAGTGAAGTTGGGGCTCAGCCCCAGCATTTT
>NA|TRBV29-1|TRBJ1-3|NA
CSVVLRSYGNTIYF
TGCAGCGTTGTCCTCCGCAGCTACGGAAACACCATATATTTT
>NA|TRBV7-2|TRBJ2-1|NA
CASSLEGYPGNEQFF
TGTGCCAGCAGCTTAGAAGGATATCCGGGGAATGAGCAGTTCTTC
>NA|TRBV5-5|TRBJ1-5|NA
CASSVDASQPQHF
TGTGCCAGCAGCGTTGACGCGAGCCAGCCCCAGCATTTT